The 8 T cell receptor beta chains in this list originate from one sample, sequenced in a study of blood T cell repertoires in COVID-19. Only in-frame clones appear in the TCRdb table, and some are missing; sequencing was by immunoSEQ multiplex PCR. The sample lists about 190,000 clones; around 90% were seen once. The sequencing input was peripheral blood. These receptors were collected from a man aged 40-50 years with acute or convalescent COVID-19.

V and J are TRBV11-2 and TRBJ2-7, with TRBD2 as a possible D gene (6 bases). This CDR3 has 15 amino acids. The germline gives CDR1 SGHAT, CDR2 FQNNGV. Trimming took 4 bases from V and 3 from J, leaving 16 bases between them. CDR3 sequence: CASSSTRGSNYEQYF. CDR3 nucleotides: TGTGCCAGCAGCTCCACTCGGGGGTCCAACTACGAGCAGTACTTC.

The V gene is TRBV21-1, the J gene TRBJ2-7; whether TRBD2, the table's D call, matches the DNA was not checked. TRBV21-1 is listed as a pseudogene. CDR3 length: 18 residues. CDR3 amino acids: CASRRPLTSGGSSREQYF. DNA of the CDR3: TGTGCCAGCAGACGACCCCTGACTAGCGGGGGATCCAGTCGGGAGCAGTACTTC.

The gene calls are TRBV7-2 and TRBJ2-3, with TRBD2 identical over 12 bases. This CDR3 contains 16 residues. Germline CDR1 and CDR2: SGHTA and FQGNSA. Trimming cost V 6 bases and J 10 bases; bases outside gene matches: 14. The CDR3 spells CASSSSLAGGRGSQYF. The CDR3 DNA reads TGTGCCAGCAGTTCATCGCTAGCGGGGGGGCGAGGATCGCAGTATTTT.

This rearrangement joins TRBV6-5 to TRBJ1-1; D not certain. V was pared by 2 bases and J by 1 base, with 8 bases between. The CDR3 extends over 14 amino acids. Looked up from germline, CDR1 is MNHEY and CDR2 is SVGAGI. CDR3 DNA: TGTGCCAGCAGTTACGGGCCGACGAACACTGAAGCTTTCTTT. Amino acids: CASSYGPTNTEAFF.

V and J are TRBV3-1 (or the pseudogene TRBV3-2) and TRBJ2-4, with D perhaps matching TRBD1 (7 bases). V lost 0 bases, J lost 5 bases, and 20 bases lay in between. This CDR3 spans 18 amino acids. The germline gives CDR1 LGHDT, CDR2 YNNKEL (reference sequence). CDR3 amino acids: CASSQDRTGGGWENIQYF. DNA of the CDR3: TGTGCCAGCAGCCAAGATAGGACAGGTGGAGGGTGGGAAAACATTCAGTACTTC.

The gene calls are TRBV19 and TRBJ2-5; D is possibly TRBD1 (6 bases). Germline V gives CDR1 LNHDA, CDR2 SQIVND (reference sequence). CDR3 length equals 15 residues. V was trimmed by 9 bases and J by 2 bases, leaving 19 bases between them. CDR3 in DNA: TGTGCCAGCAGCGTCAAGGGGGTAAGGCAAGAGACCCAGTACTTC. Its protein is CASSVKGVRQETQYF.

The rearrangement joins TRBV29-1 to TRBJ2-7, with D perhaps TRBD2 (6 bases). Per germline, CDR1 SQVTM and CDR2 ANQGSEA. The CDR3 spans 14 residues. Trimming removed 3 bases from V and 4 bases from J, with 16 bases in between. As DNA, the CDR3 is TGCAGCGTTGATGTGGTGGGGGGAGCGTACGAGCAGTACTTC. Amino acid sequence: CSVDVVGGAYEQYF.

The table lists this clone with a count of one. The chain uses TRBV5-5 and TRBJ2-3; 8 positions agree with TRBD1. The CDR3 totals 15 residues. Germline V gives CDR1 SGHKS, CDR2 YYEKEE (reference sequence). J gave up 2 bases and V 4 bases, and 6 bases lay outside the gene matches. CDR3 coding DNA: TGTGCCAGCAGCCTGGACAGGGCCTACACAGATACGCAGTATTTT. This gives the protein CASSLDRAYTDTQYF.